This is a list of T cell receptor beta chains from one sample in a study of cytomegalovirus exposure and HLA in healthy donors. Repertoires were generated with immunoSEQ multiplex PCR, while TCRdb's copy carries only in-frame clones and drops some. This table has 170,000 or so clones, under 85% appearing once. Material for sequencing was PBMCs. These receptors were taken from a man in his forties or fifties in good health and CMV-seronegative. Both conserved end residues are part of each CDR3. The D gene is left open where the match is weak. Not all rows give a size; the values are once, few, many and, for expanded clones, a class.

d_gene: TRBD1
j_gene: TRBJ2-7
abundance: -
v_gene: TRBV7-2
CDR3nt: TGTGCCAGCAGCTTAGCCGGGACAGCCTACGAGCAGTACTTC
CDR3aa: CASSLAGTAYEQYF

d_gene: TRBD1
j_gene: TRBJ2-7
abundance: -
v_gene: TRBV2
CDR3nt: TGTGCCAGCAGTGAAATACAGGGGGCGCGGCAGTACTTC
CDR3aa: CASSEIQGARQYF

d_gene: TRBD2
j_gene: TRBJ2-3
abundance: -
v_gene: TRBV7-2
CDR3nt: TGTGCCAGCAGCTTAGAACGGGGACTAGGTATCACAGATACGCAGTATTTT
CDR3aa: CASSLERGLGITDTQYF

d_gene: -
j_gene: TRBJ1-2
abundance: few
v_gene: TRBV18
CDR3nt: TGTGCCAGCTCACTACAGGGCAACTATGGCTACACCTTC
CDR3aa: CASSLQGNYGYTF

d_gene: -
j_gene: TRBJ1-3
abundance: -
v_gene: TRBV18
CDR3nt: TGTGCCAGCTCACCAGATGCAGTTTCGGGAAACACCATATATTTT
CDR3aa: CASSPDAVSGNTIYF

d_gene: TRBD2
j_gene: TRBJ2-7
abundance: -
v_gene: TRBV9
CDR3nt: TGTGCCAGCAGCGGGCGGGCGGGGGGTTCTATCTCCGAGCAGTACTTC
CDR3aa: CASSGRAGGSISEQYF

d_gene: TRBD2
j_gene: TRBJ2-7
abundance: -
v_gene: TRBV9
CDR3nt: TGTGCCAGCAGCGTAGAGCCCCTTGATGGCGGGAGGGCCTCCTACGAGCAGTACTTC
CDR3aa: CASSVEPLDGGRASYEQYF

d_gene: TRBD2
j_gene: TRBJ2-7
abundance: -
v_gene: TRBV7-2
CDR3nt: TGTGCCAGCAGCCCAGGACCCAGCGGGGGGGCCTACGAGCAGTACTTC
CDR3aa: CASSPGPSGGAYEQYF

d_gene: TRBD1
j_gene: TRBJ1-2
abundance: -
v_gene: TRBV7-9
CDR3nt: TGTGCCAGCAGCTCCCCCGGGACAGGAAGCTATGGCTACACCTTC
CDR3aa: CASSSPGTGSYGYTF

d_gene: -
j_gene: TRBJ2-2
abundance: -
v_gene: TRBV18
CDR3nt: TGTGCCAGCTCACCCTCGGGGCCGGACAGCACCGGGGAGCTGTTTTTT
CDR3aa: CASSPSGPDSTGELFF

d_gene: -
j_gene: TRBJ2-5
abundance: -
v_gene: TRBV7-2
CDR3nt: TGTGCCAGCAGCTTAGGGCAGGAAGAGACCCAGTACTTC
CDR3aa: CASSLGQEETQYF